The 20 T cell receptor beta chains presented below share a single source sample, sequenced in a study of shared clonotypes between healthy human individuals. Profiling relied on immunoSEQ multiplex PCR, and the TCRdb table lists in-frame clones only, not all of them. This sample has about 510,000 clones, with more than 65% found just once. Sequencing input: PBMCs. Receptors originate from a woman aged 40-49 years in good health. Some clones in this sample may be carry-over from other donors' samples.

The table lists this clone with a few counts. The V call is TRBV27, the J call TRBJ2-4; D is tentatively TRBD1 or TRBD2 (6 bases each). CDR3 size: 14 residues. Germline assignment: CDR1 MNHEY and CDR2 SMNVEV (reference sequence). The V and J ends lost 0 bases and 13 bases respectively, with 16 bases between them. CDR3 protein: CASSLSNRGDSQYF. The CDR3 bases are TGTGCCAGCAGTTTATCGAATAGGGGGGATTCACAGTACTTC.

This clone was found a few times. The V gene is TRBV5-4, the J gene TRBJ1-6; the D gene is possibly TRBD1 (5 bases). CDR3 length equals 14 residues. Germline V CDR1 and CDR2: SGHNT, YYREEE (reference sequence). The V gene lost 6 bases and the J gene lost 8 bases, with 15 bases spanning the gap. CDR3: CASTDGASDSPLHF. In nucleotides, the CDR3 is TGTGCCAGCACCGACGGGGCTTCGGATTCACCCCTCCACTTT.

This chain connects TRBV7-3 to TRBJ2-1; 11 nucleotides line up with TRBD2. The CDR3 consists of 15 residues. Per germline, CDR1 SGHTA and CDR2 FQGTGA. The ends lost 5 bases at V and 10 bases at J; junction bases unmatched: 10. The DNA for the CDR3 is TGTGCCAGCAGCCCGAGACTAGCGGGACCCCAGGAGCAGTTCTTC. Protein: CASSPRLAGPQEQFF.

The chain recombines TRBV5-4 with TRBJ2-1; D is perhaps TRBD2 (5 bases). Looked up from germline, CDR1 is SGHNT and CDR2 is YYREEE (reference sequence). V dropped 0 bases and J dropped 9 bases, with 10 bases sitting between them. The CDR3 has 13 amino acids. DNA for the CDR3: TGTGCCAGCAGCTTGGCCGGGATCTCTGAGCAGTTCTTC. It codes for CASSLAGISEQFF.

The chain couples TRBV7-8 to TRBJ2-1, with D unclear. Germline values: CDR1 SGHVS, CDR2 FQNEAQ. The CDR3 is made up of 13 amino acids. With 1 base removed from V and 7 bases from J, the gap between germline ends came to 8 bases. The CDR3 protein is CASSLVGVNEQFF. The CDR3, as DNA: TGTGCCAGCAGCTTAGTAGGTGTGAATGAGCAGTTCTTC. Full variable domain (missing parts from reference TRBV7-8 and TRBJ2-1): GAGVSQSPRYKVAKRGQDVALRCDPISGHVSLFWYQQALGQGPEFLTYFQNEAQLDKSGLPSDRFFAERPEGSVSTLKIQRTQQEDSAVYLCASSLVGVNEQFFGPGTRLTVL.

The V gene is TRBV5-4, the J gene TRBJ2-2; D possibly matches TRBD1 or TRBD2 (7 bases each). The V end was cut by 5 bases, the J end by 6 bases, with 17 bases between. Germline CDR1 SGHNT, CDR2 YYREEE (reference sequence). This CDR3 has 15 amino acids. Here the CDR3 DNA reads TGTGCCAGCAGGCCGACAGGGAGGGATGCCGGGGAGCTGTTTTTT. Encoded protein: CASRPTGRDAGELFF.

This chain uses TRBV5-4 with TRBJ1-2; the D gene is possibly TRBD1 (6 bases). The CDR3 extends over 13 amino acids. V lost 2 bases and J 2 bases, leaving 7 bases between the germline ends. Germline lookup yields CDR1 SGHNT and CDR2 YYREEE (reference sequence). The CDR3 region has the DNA TGTGCCAGCAGCTTTCAGGGGAACTATGGCTACACCTTC. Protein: CASSFQGNYGYTF.

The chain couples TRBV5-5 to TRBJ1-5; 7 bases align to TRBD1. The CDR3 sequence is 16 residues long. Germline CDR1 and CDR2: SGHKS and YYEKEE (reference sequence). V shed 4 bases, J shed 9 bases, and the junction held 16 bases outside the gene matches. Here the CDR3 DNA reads TGTGCCAGCAGCCCTACCGGACAACAGGGGACTGGGCCCCAGCATTTT. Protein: CASSPTGQQGTGPQHF. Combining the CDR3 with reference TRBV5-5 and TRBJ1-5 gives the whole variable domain DAGVTQSPTHLIKTRGQQVTLRCSPISGHKSVSWYQQVLGQGPQFIFQYYEKEERGRGNFPDRFSARQFPNYSSELNVNALLLGDSALYLCASSPTGQQGTGPQHFGDGTRLSIL.

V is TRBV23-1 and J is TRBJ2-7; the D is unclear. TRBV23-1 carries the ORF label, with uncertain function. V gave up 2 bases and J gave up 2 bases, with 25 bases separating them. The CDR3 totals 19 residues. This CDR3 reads CASSQVRGPRAKVTYEQYF. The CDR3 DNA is TGCGCCAGCAGTCAAGTCCGCGGCCCCCGGGCCAAAGTAACCTACGAGCAGTACTTC.

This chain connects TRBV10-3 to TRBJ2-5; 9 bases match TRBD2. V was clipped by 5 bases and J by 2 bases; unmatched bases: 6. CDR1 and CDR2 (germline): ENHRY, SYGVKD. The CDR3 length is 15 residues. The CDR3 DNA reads TGTGCCATCAGTCCAAGACTAGCGGAACAAGAGACCCAGTACTTC. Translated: CAISPRLAEQETQYF.

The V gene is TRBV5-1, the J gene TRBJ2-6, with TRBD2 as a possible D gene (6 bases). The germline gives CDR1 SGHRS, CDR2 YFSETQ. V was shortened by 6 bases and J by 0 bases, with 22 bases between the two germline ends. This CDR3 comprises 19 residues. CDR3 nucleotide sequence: TGCGCCAGCACGCTGCGGGGCCGGACGGCTCCCTCTGGGGCCAACGTCCTGACTTTC. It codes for CASTLRGRTAPSGANVLTF.

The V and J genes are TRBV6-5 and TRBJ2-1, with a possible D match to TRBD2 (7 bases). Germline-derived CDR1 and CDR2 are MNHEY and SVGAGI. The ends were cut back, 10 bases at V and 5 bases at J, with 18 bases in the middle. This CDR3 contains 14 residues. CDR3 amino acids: CATSRGAPNNEQFF. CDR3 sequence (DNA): TGTGCCACCAGCCGGGGGGCGCCTAACAATGAGCAGTTCTTC.

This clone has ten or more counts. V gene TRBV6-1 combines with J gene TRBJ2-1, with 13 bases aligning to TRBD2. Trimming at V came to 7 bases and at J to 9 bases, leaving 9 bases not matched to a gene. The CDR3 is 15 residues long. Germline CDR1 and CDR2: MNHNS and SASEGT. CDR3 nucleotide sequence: TGTGCCAGCACTCAACTAGCGGGAGGGCCTCTTGAGCAGTTCTTC. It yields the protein CASTQLAGGPLEQFF.

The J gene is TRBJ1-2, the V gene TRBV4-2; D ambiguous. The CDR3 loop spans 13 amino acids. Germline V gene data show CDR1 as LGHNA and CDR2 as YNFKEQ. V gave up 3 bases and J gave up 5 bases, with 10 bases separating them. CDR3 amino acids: CASSQEGGYGYTF. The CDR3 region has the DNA TGTGCCAGCAGCCAGGAAGGAGGGTATGGCTACACCTTC.

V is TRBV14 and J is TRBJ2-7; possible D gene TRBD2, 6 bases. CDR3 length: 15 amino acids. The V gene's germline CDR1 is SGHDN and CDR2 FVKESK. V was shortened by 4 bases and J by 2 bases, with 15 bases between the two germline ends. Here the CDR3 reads CASSRAGFRPYEQYF. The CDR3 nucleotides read TGTGCCAGCAGCCGGGCGGGGTTTCGGCCCTACGAGCAGTACTTC.

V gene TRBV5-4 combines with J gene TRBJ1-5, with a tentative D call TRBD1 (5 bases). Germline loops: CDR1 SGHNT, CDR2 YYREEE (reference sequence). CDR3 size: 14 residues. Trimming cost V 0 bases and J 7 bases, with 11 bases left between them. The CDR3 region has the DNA TGTGCCAGCAGCTTGGAGGCAGGGTCACAGCCCCAGCATTTT. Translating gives CASSLEAGSQPQHF.

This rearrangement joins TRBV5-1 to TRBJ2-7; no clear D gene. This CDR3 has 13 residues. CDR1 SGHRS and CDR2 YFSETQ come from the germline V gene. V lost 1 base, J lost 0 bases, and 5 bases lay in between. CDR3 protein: CASSLTPSYEQYF. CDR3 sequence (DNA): TGCGCCAGCAGCTTGACACCCTCCTACGAGCAGTACTTC. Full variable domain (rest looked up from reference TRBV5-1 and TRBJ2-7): KAGVTQTPRYLIKTRGQQVTLSCSPISGHRSVSWYQQTPGQGLQFLFEYFSETQRNKGNFPGRFSGRQFSNSRSEMNVSTLELGDSALYLCASSLTPSYEQYFGPGTRLTVT.

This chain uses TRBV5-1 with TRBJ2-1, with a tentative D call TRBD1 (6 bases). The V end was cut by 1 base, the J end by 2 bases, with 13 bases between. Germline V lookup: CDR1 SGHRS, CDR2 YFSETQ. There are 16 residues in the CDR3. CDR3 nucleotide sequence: TGCGCCAGCAGCTTGTTTTTTCCAGGGGCCTACAATGAGCAGTTCTTC. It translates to CASSLFFPGAYNEQFF.

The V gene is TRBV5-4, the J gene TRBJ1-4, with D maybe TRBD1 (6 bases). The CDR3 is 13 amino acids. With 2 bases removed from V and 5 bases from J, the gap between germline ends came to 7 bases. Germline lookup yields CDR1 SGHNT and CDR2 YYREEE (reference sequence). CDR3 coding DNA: TGTGCCAGCAGCTTTGACAGGAATGAAAAACTGTTTTTT. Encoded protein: CASSFDRNEKLFF.

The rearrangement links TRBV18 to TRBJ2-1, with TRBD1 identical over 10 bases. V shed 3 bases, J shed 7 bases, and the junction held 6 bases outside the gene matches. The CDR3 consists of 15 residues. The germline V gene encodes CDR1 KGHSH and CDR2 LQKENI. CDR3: CASSPGTGVRNEQFF. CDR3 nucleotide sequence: TGTGCCAGCTCACCCGGGACAGGGGTTAGAAATGAGCAGTTCTTC.